This T cell receptor (beta chain) derives from a study of immune cell composition in non-small cell lung cancer. Trimming cost V 7 bases and J 7 bases; bases outside gene matches: 4. This CDR3 is built from 14 residues. CDR1 and CDR2 (germline): MDHEN, SYDVKM. The table came from immunoSEQ multiplex PCR; TCRdb's copy has only in-frame clones and leaves some out. The sample has 1,700 or so clones; roughly 79% are singletons. Broader study findings: Squamous carcinomas (around 80%) more often had tumour-associated clones >0.5% than adenocarcinomas (roughly 35%). Adenocarcinomas with higher top tumour-associated clone frequency had more reactive TILs.

This clone has a handful of counts. Its antigen is not known. The V call is TRBV28, the J call TRBJ2-1; 13 nucleotides match TRBD2. The sequence came from a human donor with non-small cell lung cancer. Sequencing was done on a sample of lung tumor tissue. The CDR3, as DNA: TGTGCCAGCATACCGGGACTAGCGGGAAATGAGCAGTTCTTC. Its protein product is CASIPGLAGNEQFF. Looking up the rest from reference TRBV28 and TRBJ2-1 gives the full variable domain: DVKVTQSSRYLVKRTGEKVFLECVQDMDHENMFWYRQDPGLGLRLIYFSYDVKMKEKGDIPEGYSVSREKKERFSLILESASTNQTSMYLCASIPGLAGNEQFFGPGTRLTVL.